A selection of T cell receptor beta chains follows, all from one sample in a study of early T cells in non-severe SARS-CoV-2 infection. A single record per CDR3 protein comes from TCRdb applying MiXCR to the 5' RACE reads. The sample yields about 64,000 distinct CDR3 sequences, roughly 18% seen once. The input for sequencing was whole blood, taken at baseline. The receptors here all came from an adult who was a healthcare worker with PCR-confirmed SARS-CoV-2 infection or an uninfected control (not recorded which). The CDR3 runs from the conserved cysteine through the conserved F or W. Expanded clones get a size class; other rows say once, few or many, or leave the size out.

medium-sized | TRBJ2-7 | TRBV27 | CASSYDGTRSYEQYF
- | TRBJ1-3 | TRBV2 | CASKKGESSGNTIYF
- | TRBJ1-1 | TRBV7-8 | CASSLAGTGEPTEAFF
- | TRBJ1-5 | TRBV6-2/TRBV6-3 | CASSYLARETAYNQPQHF
many | TRBJ1-1 | TRBV19 | CASPPSGFPLSEAFF
few | TRBJ1-4 | TRBV28 | CASSLHGNEKLFF
few | TRBJ2-1 | TRBV9 | CASSVVGSGSDEQFF
many | TRBJ2-7 | TRBV28 | CASRRRLSGGSSYEQYF
few | TRBJ2-3 | TRBV30 | CAWNRNRDTDTQYF
- | TRBJ1-2 | TRBV5-1 | CASSHEGIYGYTF
once | TRBJ2-1 | TRBV25-1 | CASSAPGLAAYNEQFF